One and the same sample provided the 16 T cell receptor beta chains below, sequenced in a study of PD-1 blockade in mismatch repair-deficient tumors. Clones were read by immunoSEQ multiplex PCR, and TCRdb kept only the in-frame ones, dropping some. The sample has about 130,000 clones; more than 70% are singletons. Sequenced here: peripheral blood, sampled approximately 70 weeks after starting pembrolizumab. The receptor source for this set is an adult with mismatch repair-deficient cancer.

This sequence joins TRBV11-2 and TRBJ2-7; D possibly matches TRBD1 or TRBD2 (5 bases each). The CDR3 consists of 15 residues. V gave up 3 bases and J gave up 1 base, with 13 bases separating them. Germline V gene data show CDR1 as SGHAT and CDR2 as FQNNGV. The CDR3 sequence: CASSFNREGSYEQYF. Here the CDR3 DNA reads TGTGCCAGCAGCTTCAATCGTGAGGGGTCCTACGAGCAGTACTTC.

The chain recombines TRBV2 with TRBJ2-3; a weak D match, TRBD1 (5 bases). Germline-derived CDR1 and CDR2 are SNHLY and FYNNEI. V was pared by 6 bases and J by 2 bases, with 6 bases between. The CDR3 covers 12 residues. CDR3 in DNA: TGTGCCAGCAGGGACAACACAGATACGCAGTATTTT. Protein product: CASRDNTDTQYF. Together with reference TRBV2 and TRBJ2-3, the CDR3 gives the full variable domain: EPEVTQTPSHQVTQMGQEVILRCVPISNHLYFYWYRQILGQKVEFLVSFYNNEISEKSEIFDDQFSVERPDGSNFTLKIRSTKLEDSAMYFCASRDNTDTQYFGPGTRLTVL.

J is TRBJ2-1 and V is TRBV27; 10 bases are a match to TRBD1. CDR1 MNHEY and CDR2 SMNVEV come from the germline V gene (reference sequence). The CDR3 is 15 amino acids. Trimming cost V 7 bases and J 4 bases; bases outside gene matches: 7. CDR3 protein: CASTTGTGVYNEQFF. In DNA, the CDR3 is TGTGCCAGCACCACCGGGACAGGGGTATACAATGAGCAGTTCTTC.

This clone was detected only once. This chain joins TRBV10-3 and TRBJ2-4; a possible D gene is TRBD2 (5 bases). From germline, CDR1 is ENHRY and CDR2 SYGVKD. The CDR3 runs to 19 residues. The V end lost 3 bases, the J end lost 0 bases, and 21 bases lay between the germline ends. CDR3: CAISDPRGLTDLAKNIQYF. For the CDR3, the DNA is TGTGCCATCAGTGACCCCCGAGGACTGACCGATCTAGCCAAAAACATTCAGTACTTC.

In DNA, the CDR3 is TGCGCCAGCAGCCAAGAGATAGCGGGAGGCTACGAGCAGTACTTC. Its protein is CASSQEIAGGYEQYF. This sequence joins TRBV4-3 and TRBJ2-7; 10 bases line up with TRBD2. CDR1 is LGHNA and CDR2 is YSLEER in the germline V gene. This CDR3 comprises 15 residues. With 0 bases clipped from V and 3 bases from J, the junction kept 2 bases outside the gene matches.

The gene calls are TRBV11-2 and TRBJ2-3, with a possible D match to TRBD1 (5 bases). Trimming took off 6 bases at V and 2 bases at J, with 12 bases between the two ends. Germline V gives CDR1 SGHAT, CDR2 FQNNGV. The CDR3 totals 14 residues. CDR3 region: CASRNRQNTDTQYF. CDR3 nucleotides: TGTGCCAGCAGGAATCGACAGAACACAGATACGCAGTATTTT.

V usage is TRBV4-3 and J usage is TRBJ1-2; 10 nucleotides agree with TRBD1. Germline V gives CDR1 LGHNA, CDR2 YSLEER. The CDR3 spans 16 residues. With 0 bases clipped from V and 8 bases from J, the junction kept 9 bases outside the gene matches. CDR3 sequence: CASSQDIWGQGLGYTF. The DNA for the CDR3 is TGCGCCAGCAGCCAAGATATATGGGGACAGGGGCTCGGCTACACCTTC.

V is TRBV5-4 and J is TRBJ2-2; TRBD2 matches at 7 bases. The CDR3 has 16 residues. J lost 3 bases, V lost 3 bases, and 8 bases had no gene match. Per germline, CDR1 SGHNT and CDR2 YYREEE (reference sequence). CDR3 bases: TGTGCCAGCAGCTCGGACGGGGGAGGGTACACCGGGGAGCTGTTTTTT. It translates to CASSSDGGGYTGELFF.

This clone appeared a few times. This chain uses TRBV27 with TRBJ1-1; unclear D gene. The CDR3 loop spans 12 amino acids. Trimming removed 6 bases from V and 5 bases from J, with 10 bases in between. The germline gives CDR1 MNHEY, CDR2 SMNVEV (reference sequence). The CDR3 loop is CASSHRGTEAFF. The DNA of the CDR3 is TGTGCCAGCAGCCACCGAGGGACTGAAGCTTTCTTT.

The CDR3 reads CASSFNGGNTDTQYF. The CDR3 coding sequence is TGTGCCAGCAGTTTTAACGGGGGGAACACAGATACGCAGTATTTT. The chain links TRBV6-5 to TRBJ2-3; 7 nucleotides match TRBD2. The junction had 6 bases not matched to a gene; V was cut back by 4 bases and J by 2 bases. This CDR3 contains 15 residues. CDR1 and CDR2 from the germline V gene are MNHEY and SVGAGI.

This clone was seen only a few times. The chain joins TRBV5-1 to TRBJ2-1; D could derive from TRBD1 or TRBD2 (5 bases each). This CDR3 spans 15 amino acids. V was clipped by 1 base and J by 7 bases, with 15 bases between them. Per the germline V gene, CDR1 is SGHRS and CDR2 is YFSETQ. DNA for the CDR3: TGCGCCAGCAGCTTGCATCCAGGGAGACTGAATGAGCAGTTCTTC. It specifies CASSLHPGRLNEQFF.

This chain connects TRBV7-2 to TRBJ2-3, with TRBD2 as a possible D gene (5 bases). V lost 2 bases, J lost 6 bases, and 12 bases lay in between. CDR1 is SGHTA, CDR2 FQGNSA, per germline. This CDR3 has 14 amino acids. The CDR3: CASSLTSLADTQYF. CDR3 nucleotide sequence: TGTGCCAGCAGCTTAACTAGTTTGGCGGATACGCAGTATTTT.

V usage is TRBV7-9 and J usage is TRBJ2-7; D is ambiguous. CDR1 and CDR2 from the germline V gene are SEHNR and FQNEAQ (reference sequence). The CDR3 has 14 amino acids. V lost 7 bases to trimming and J lost 3 bases, with 16 bases between them. This CDR3 reads CASTDGSVFYEQYF. As DNA, the CDR3 is TGTGCCAGCACCGATGGGTCAGTTTTCTACGAGCAGTACTTC.

CDR3 in DNA: TGTGCCAGTAGGCGGGGATGGGAGCAGTTCTTC. Residues: CASRRGWEQFF. The chain links TRBV19 to TRBJ2-1; D is perhaps TRBD2 (6 bases). The V end lost 6 bases, the J end lost 10 bases, and 10 bases lay between the germline ends. CDR1 is LNHDA and CDR2 is SQIVND in the germline V gene (reference sequence). The CDR3 runs to 11 residues. Full variable domain (remainder filled in from reference TRBV19 and TRBJ2-1): DGGITQSPKYLFRKEGQNVTLSCEQNLNHDAMYWYRQDPGQGLRLIYYSQIVNDFQKGDIAEGYSVSREKKESFPLTVTSAQKNPTAFYLCASRRGWEQFFGPGTRLTVL.

The chain uses TRBV27 and TRBJ1-3; tentatively, D is TRBD1 (5 bases). The germline V gene has CDR1 MNHEY and CDR2 SMNVEV (reference sequence). This CDR3 contains 16 residues. Trimming stripped 0 bases from V and 0 bases from J, with 9 bases between. As DNA, the CDR3 is TGTGCCAGCAGTTTATCCGGGGGAGGCTCTGGAAACACCATATATTTT. This encodes CASSLSGGGSGNTIYF.

V gene TRBV7-2 combines with J gene TRBJ2-7; the match to TRBD2 covers 14 bases. The CDR3 totals 15 residues. J lost 3 bases, V lost 5 bases, and 3 bases had no gene match. Germline CDR1 reads SGHTA; CDR2 reads FQGNSA. The DNA of the CDR3 is TGTGCCAGCAGCCGCGGACTAGCGGGAGGCTACGAGCAGTACTTC. As protein: CASSRGLAGGYEQYF.